The 26 T cell receptor beta chains below all came from one sample that was sequenced in a study of regulatory T cells in long-lasting Graves disease. Time point in this sample: persistent/refractory GD, antithyroid drugs over 5 years with positive TRAb. Making the TCR library involved RNA that had been extracted from PBMCs. Assembly of TCR beta libraries relied on iRepertoire HTBI primers together with Arm-PCR of CDR3 regions. TCRdb reprocessed the multiplex PCR reads via MiXCR and lists one record per CDR3 protein. The repertoire holds about 340,000 distinct CDR3 sequences, with around 20% as singletons. Sequencing was performed on peripheral blood mononuclear cells (PBMCs), taken when the disease was refractory, from a patient treated with antithyroid drugs. These receptors came from a female donor with Graves disease.

There are many counts of this clonotype. The rearrangement joins TRBV7-9 to TRBJ1-1, with 9 bases matching TRBD1. J was trimmed by 2 bases and V by 6 bases; bases with no gene match: 7. This CDR3 has 15 amino acids. Germline loops: CDR1 SEHNR, CDR2 FQNEAQ (reference sequence). The chain's CDR3 is CASRAGTGGNTEAFF. DNA for the CDR3: TGTGCCAGCAGGGCCGGAACAGGGGGCAACACTGAAGCTTTCTTT.

Ten or more counts support this clonotype. The rearrangement uses TRBV11-2 and TRBJ2-7; D uncertain. V gave up 0 bases and J gave up 1 base, with 4 bases separating them. Germline CDR1 reads SGHAT; CDR2 reads FQNNGV. The CDR3 sequence is 13 residues long. CDR3 sequence reads: CASSLERSYEQYF. The CDR3 coding sequence is TGTGCCAGCAGCTTAGAACGGTCCTACGAGCAGTACTTC. The complete variable domain, with remaining parts taken from reference TRBV11-2 and TRBJ2-7, reads EAGVAQSPRYKIIEKRQSVAFWCNPISGHATLYWYQQILGQGPKLLIQFQNNGVVDDSQLPKDRFSAERLKGVDSTLKIQPAKLEDSAVYLCASSLERSYEQYFGPGTRLTVT.

This clonotype was counted ten times or more. The chain couples TRBV11-2 to TRBJ2-5; a weak D match, TRBD2 (6 bases). The CDR3 extends over 15 amino acids. Germline CDR1 and CDR2: SGHAT and FQNNGV. V lost 3 bases and J lost 5, with 16 bases in between. In DNA, the CDR3 is TGTGCCAGCAGCTTTTATGGCCAGGGAGGCGAGACCCAGTACTTC. It yields the protein CASSFYGQGGETQYF.

This clonotype was counted between two and nine times. The V and J genes are TRBV6-1 and TRBJ1-2; D unclear. Germline loops: CDR1 MNHNS, CDR2 SASEGT. V lost 10 bases to trimming and J lost 2 bases, with 14 bases between them. CDR3 size: 13 residues. Here the CDR3 DNA reads TGTGCCACCACCTCCCCATGGAACTATGGCTACACCTTC. Protein sequence: CATTSPWNYGYTF.

Concerning this clonotype itself: This could be a read error, since a much larger clone is one nucleotide away. The rearrangement uses TRBV11-1 and TRBJ1-1; 8 bases are a match to TRBD1. CDR1 and CDR2 from the germline V gene are SGHAT and FQDESV (reference sequence). The length of the CDR3 is 16 residues. V gave up 5 bases and J gave up 4 bases; unmatched junction bases: 12. The CDR3 is CASSRQGYLRGTEAFF. In DNA, the CDR3 is TGTGCCAGCAGCCGACAGGGGTATCTACGCGGCACTGAAGCTTTCTTT.

Only a few counts were recorded for this clonotype. The chain combines TRBV18 with TRBJ2-7, with 8 nucleotides matching TRBD2. CDR1 and CDR2 (germline): KGHSH, LQKENI. The CDR3 covers 17 residues. V lost 1 base to trimming and J lost 5 bases; unmatched junction nucleotides: 13. CDR3 sequence (DNA): TGTGCCAGCTCACCACGCGGGGACGGGGGGGCGATCCACGAGCAGTACTTC. Translation: CASSPRGDGGAIHEQYF. Full variable domain (remainder filled in from reference TRBV18 and TRBJ2-7): NAGVMQNPRHLVRRRGQEARLRCSPMKGHSHVYWYRQLPEEGLKFMVYLQKENIIDESGMPKERFSAEFPKEGPSILRIQQVVRGDSAAYFCASSPRGDGGAIHEQYFGPGTRLTVT.

This clonotype was recorded many times. This chain connects TRBV6-5 to TRBJ1-6, with D unresolved. V lost 3 bases to trimming and J lost 6 bases, with 9 bases between them. The CDR3 consists of 14 residues. CDR1 is MNHEY and CDR2 is SVGAGI in the germline V gene. The chain's CDR3 is CASSYSRANSPLHF. The CDR3 DNA sequence: TGTGCCAGCAGTTATTCGAGGGCTAATTCACCCCTCCACTTT.

The rearrangement links TRBV5-1 to TRBJ1-2, with D hard to call. Germline assignment: CDR1 SGHRS and CDR2 YFSETQ. V lost 1 base, J lost 4 bases, and 8 bases lay in between. There are 13 residues in the CDR3. The CDR3 loop reads CASSLTDGYGYTF. In DNA form, the CDR3 reads TGCGCCAGCAGCTTGACGGACGGCTATGGCTACACCTTC.

This clonotype was observed a handful of times. The chain links TRBV15 to TRBJ1-5; D perhaps matches TRBD1 (6 bases). The germline V and J ends were trimmed by 1 base and 4 bases, with 8 bases remaining between them. Germline V CDR1 and CDR2: LNHNV, YYDKDF (reference sequence). This CDR3 has 14 residues. CDR3 protein: CATSRVTGNQPQHF. As DNA, the CDR3 is TGTGCCACCAGCAGAGTGACAGGTAATCAGCCCCAGCATTTT.

The chain couples TRBV7-9 to TRBJ2-7; D is ambiguous. Trimming left V 5 bases short and J 5 bases short, with 7 bases between. CDR1 SEHNR and CDR2 FQNEAQ come from the germline V gene (reference sequence). CDR3 length: 11 residues. The CDR3 sequence: CASSNTNEQYF. CDR3 nucleotide sequence: TGTGCCAGCAGCAATACTAACGAGCAGTACTTC.

This clonotype was observed a handful of times. The V call is TRBV18, the J call TRBJ2-5; 8 bases agree with TRBD2. TRBJ2-1 matches the DNA end more closely, so the J call is doubtful. Germline CDR1 KGHSH, CDR2 LQKENI. The CDR3 totals 16 residues. CDR3 nucleotide sequence: TGTGCCAGCTCACCTTCGGGGGGGGGCCCCCACAATGAGCAGTTCTTC. This sequence encodes CASSPSGGGPHNEQFF.

In this sample, this clonotype turned up many times. The chain couples TRBV28 to TRBJ1-2; tentative D call: TRBD1 (5 bases). Trimming left V 3 bases short and J 3 bases short, with 20 bases between. Germline CDR1 is MDHEN and CDR2 is SYDVKM. The CDR3 extends over 17 amino acids. The CDR3 DNA follows: TGTGCCAGCAGTTTCCCTCGGTACGGGGCTGCAGACTATGGCTACACCTTC. Protein sequence: CASSFPRYGAADYGYTF.

This clonotype occurred many times. This chain uses TRBV30 with TRBJ2-5; D may be TRBD2 (5 bases). Trimming took 6 bases from V and 7 from J, leaving 27 bases between them. The CDR3 consists of 16 residues. CDR1 is GTSNPN, CDR2 SVGIG, per germline (reference sequence). CDR3 DNA sequence: TGTGCCTGTTCAGCGGCCGGAGCTCGGAGGCTTGGGACCCAGTACTTC. Amino acids: CACSAAGARRLGTQYF.

This clonotype has a handful of counts. The gene calls are TRBV19 and TRBJ1-5; D is possibly TRBD1 (5 bases). CDR1 and CDR2 from the germline V gene are LNHDA and SQIVND (reference sequence). V lost 3 bases and J 2 bases, leaving 17 bases between the germline ends. This CDR3 comprises 17 residues. The CDR3 here is CASSIQGAAGRNQPQHF. The CDR3 nucleotides are TGTGCCAGTAGTATTCAAGGGGCAGCGGGTCGCAATCAGCCCCAGCATTTT.

A few counts support this clonotype. V gene TRBV20-1 combines with J gene TRBJ1-4; D is perhaps TRBD1 (5 bases). From germline, CDR1 is DFQATT and CDR2 SNEGSKA (reference sequence). The CDR3 has 16 residues. Trimming removed 2 bases at V and 7 bases at J, with 20 bases between. The CDR3 DNA sequence: TGCAGTGCTAGACCCCCTGGGACTCGGTTGTTTGAAAAACTGTTTTTT. It encodes CSARPPGTRLFEKLFF.

This clonotype occurred a few times. The V and J genes are TRBV5-1 and TRBJ2-3, with D possibly matching TRBD2 (6 bases). This CDR3 comprises 15 residues. Germline assignment: CDR1 SGHRS and CDR2 YFSETQ. The V end lost 3 bases, the J end lost 3 bases, and 14 bases lay between the germline ends. The CDR3 here is CASSSRLGWTDTQYF. CDR3 DNA: TGCGCCAGCAGCTCAAGACTAGGGTGGACAGATACGCAGTATTTT.

CDR3 sequence: CSATTEAATDTQYF. As DNA, the CDR3 is TGCAGTGCGACGACCGAAGCGGCAACAGATACGCAGTATTTT. The genes are TRBV20-1 and TRBJ2-3; perhaps TRBD2 as D (5 bases). Germline V gives CDR1 DFQATT, CDR2 SNEGSKA (reference sequence). V was pared by 6 bases and J by 3 bases, with 16 bases between. The CDR3 loop spans 14 amino acids.

Many counts were recorded for this clonotype. The chain couples TRBV12-3 or TRBV12-4 to TRBJ2-1, with a weak D call TRBD2 (5 bases). V lost 6 bases to trimming and J lost 6 bases, with 9 bases between them. There are 12 residues in the CDR3. The CDR3 sequence is CASRSGSNEQFF. As DNA, the CDR3 is TGTGCCAGCAGGAGCGGTAGCAATGAGCAGTTCTTC.

This clonotype has only a few counts. The rearrangement links TRBV10-3 to TRBJ1-1; D call uncertain. The CDR3 runs to 17 residues. Trimming cost V 3 bases and J 1 base, with 18 bases left between them. Germline CDR1 and CDR2: ENHRY and SYGVKD. The CDR3 here is CAISEGFSWEGNTEAFF. DNA of the CDR3: TGTGCCATCAGTGAAGGGTTTTCGTGGGAGGGGAACACTGAAGCTTTCTTT.

There are many counts of this clonotype. V gene TRBV7-9 combines with J gene TRBJ2-2; D is unclear. Trimming pared 5 bases from V and 5 bases from J, leaving 15 bases between. This CDR3 contains 15 residues. In germline, CDR1 is SEHNR, CDR2 FQNEAQ (reference sequence). The CDR3 loop reads CASSEPVLVTGELFF. The CDR3 DNA follows: TGTGCCAGCAGCGAACCTGTGCTGGTTACCGGGGAGCTGTTTTTT.

In this sample, this clonotype turned up many times. V gene TRBV12-3 or TRBV12-4 combines with J gene TRBJ2-7; unclear D gene. Trimming took 1 base from V and 6 from J, leaving 10 bases between them. The CDR3 has 13 residues. CDR3 nucleotide sequence: TGTGCCAGCAGTTTAGAGACCATGGGCGAGCAGTACTTC. Protein sequence: CASSLETMGEQYF.

This clonotype was picked up many times. The chain carries TRBV30 and TRBJ1-1; 7 nucleotides align to TRBD1. With 1 base clipped from V and 6 bases from J, the junction kept 2 bases outside the gene matches. The CDR3 spans 12 residues. From germline, CDR1 is GTSNPN and CDR2 SVGIG (reference sequence). CDR3 DNA sequence: TGTGCCTGGAGTGGGGACAGAGCTGAAGCTTTCTTT. Its protein product is CAWSGDRAEAFF. The variable domain in full, completed from reference TRBV30 and TRBJ1-1, reads SQTIHQWPATLVQPVGSPLSLECTVEGTSNPNLYWYRQAAGRGLQLLFYSVGIGQISSEVPQNLSASRPQDRQFILSSKKLLLSDSGFYLCAWSGDRAEAFFGQGTRLTVV.

This clonotype was seen more than once but under ten times. The rearrangement uses TRBV10-1 and TRBJ1-4; TRBD1 matches at 7 bases. The CDR3 runs 15 residues. Germline V lookup: CDR1 WNHNN, CDR2 SYGVQD (reference sequence). V was pared by 4 bases and J by 5 bases, with 7 bases of the junction left unmatched. The CDR3 coding sequence is TGCGCCAGCAGTGGGGCCGGGACAGTAAATGAAAAACTGTTTTTT. It is translated as CASSGAGTVNEKLFF.

This clonotype was detected many times. The V call is TRBV28, the J call TRBJ2-7, with D possibly TRBD2 on 6 matching bases. The ends were cut back, 2 bases at V and 7 bases at J, with 15 bases in the middle. From germline, CDR1 is MDHEN and CDR2 SYDVKM. The CDR3 is 14 residues long. The CDR3 spells CASSLTAPRGEQYF. The CDR3 nucleotides read TGTGCCAGCAGTTTAACTGCACCACGGGGGGAGCAGTACTTC.

This CDR3 is CASSLENPYEQYF. The CDR3 DNA reads as TGTGCCAGCAGCCTGGAAAACCCCTACGAGCAGTACTTC. The chain couples TRBV12-3 or TRBV12-4 to TRBJ2-7; D gene uncertain. V was shortened by 6 bases and J by 2 bases, with 11 bases between the two germline ends. This CDR3 contains 13 residues.

In its sample, this clonotype was seen once. This clone may be a read error of a much larger clone one base away. This chain uses TRBV20-1 with TRBJ1-5; 7 bases are a match to TRBD1. The germline V gene has CDR1 DFQATT and CDR2 SNEGSKA (reference sequence). This CDR3 is built from 17 residues. Here the CDR3 reads CSAGDSPYRGSNQPQHF. CDR3 DNA sequence: TGCAGTGCTGGAGATTCCCCTTACAGGGGCAGCAATCAGCCCCAGCATTTT.